This T cell receptor beta chain was recorded in a study of blood T cells in healthy people across ages. Study-wide points: Among T cells, TCR beta diversity per million cells dropped roughly linearly as age rose. Unsorted PBMCs prevented conclusive naive versus antigen-experienced comparison. It was the long-lived donors that had more naive CD4+ cells and higher diversity than aged donors.

PCR was performed a second time for roughly 7 to 12 cycles using a sample-barcoded 5' primer and a J-beta primer mix. Via MiXCR, TCRdb re-called the 5' RACE reads, giving one row per CDR3 protein. The sample includes some 1.5 million distinct CDR3 sequences, approximately 39% of them seen just once. This clonotype was counted only a few times. What it binds is not known. Germline-derived CDR1 and CDR2 are LGHNA and YNFKEQ. Trimming shortened V by 1 base and J by 2 bases, and 19 bases separated the two germline ends. This CDR3 contains 18 residues. J is TRBJ2-3 and V is TRBV4-2, with D tentatively TRBD1 (5 bases). The sequenced sample consisted of blood. This TCR came from a woman younger than 30 in good health. The CDR3 loop reads CASSQALGALQFTDTQYF. The CDR3 DNA reads TGTGCCAGCAGCCAAGCTTTAGGGGCCCTCCAGTTCACAGATACGCAGTATTTT.